A single sample gave rise to the 17 T cell receptor beta chains below, sequenced in a study of cytomegalovirus exposure and HLA in healthy donors. PCR was performed using 60 Vbeta and 13 Jbeta primers. TCRdb's copy holds only in-frame clones and misses some; the assay was immunoSEQ multiplex PCR. The sample has roughly 70,000 clones; 75% to 90% are singletons. Sequenced input: PBMCs. All receptors derive from a woman in her twenties or thirties in good health and CMV-seropositive.

This clone was counted only a few times. J is TRBJ2-3 and V is TRBV7-9; D not resolved. The length of the CDR3 is 15 residues. Germline V gene sequence: CDR1 SEHNR, CDR2 FQNEAQ (reference sequence). The ends were cut back, 0 bases at V and 2 bases at J, with 9 bases in the middle. In nucleotides, the CDR3 is TGTGCCAGCAGCTTAGCTGTACTACCCACAGATACGCAGTATTTT. This translates into CASSLAVLPTDTQYF.

The CDR3 DNA reads TGTGCCAGCTCACCCACCCTAGGACAGGGGGACTACGAGCAGTACTTC. It codes for CASSPTLGQGDYEQYF. The rearrangement joins TRBV18 to TRBJ2-7; 10 positions match TRBD1. The germline gives CDR1 KGHSH, CDR2 LQKENI. V shed 3 bases and J 3 bases; nucleotides not matched to a gene: 8. The CDR3 is 16 residues long.

V usage is TRBV19 and J usage is TRBJ1-5; D gene ambiguous. From germline, CDR1 is LNHDA and CDR2 SQIVND (reference sequence). This CDR3 spans 13 amino acids. The germline V and J ends were trimmed by 8 bases and 1 base, with 9 bases remaining between them. CDR3 nucleotide sequence: TGTGCCAGTTGCGTGCGGAGCAATCAGCCCCAGCATTTT. It codes for CASCVRSNQPQHF.

This clone turned up a few times. The V call is TRBV7-8, the J call TRBJ1-1; D not certain. CDR1 SGHVS and CDR2 FQNEAQ come from the germline V gene. The CDR3 is 15 residues long. V was cut by 1 base and J by 0 bases, with 9 bases left in between. This chain's CDR3 is CASSLVAAMNTEAFF. The DNA of the CDR3 is TGTGCCAGCAGCTTAGTAGCAGCTATGAACACTGAAGCTTTCTTT.

The chain has TRBV6-1 and TRBJ2-3, with 9 nucleotides matching TRBD2. The J segment lost 4 bases and the V segment lost 6 bases, leaving 2 bases of the junction unmatched. Germline V gene lookup returns CDR1 MNHNS and CDR2 SASEGT. The CDR3 totals 13 residues. CDR3 DNA sequence: TGTGCCAGCAGGCAGCGGGAGGCAGATACGCAGTATTTT. Amino acids: CASRQREADTQYF.

V gene TRBV18 combines with J gene TRBJ2-7; 9 bases map to TRBD1. The CDR3 is 14 residues long. J lost 2 bases, V lost 2 bases, and 1 base had no gene match. The germline gives CDR1 KGHSH, CDR2 LQKENI. The CDR3 nucleotides read TGTGCCAGCTCACCAACAGGGGGCGCCTACGAGCAGTACTTC. Translated: CASSPTGGAYEQYF.

The gene calls are TRBV5-5 and TRBJ2-7, with 10 positions matching TRBD2. Losses at the gene ends were 5 bases for V and 7 bases for J; bases not matched to a gene: 12. This CDR3 contains 15 residues. Germline-derived CDR1 and CDR2 are SGHKS and YYEKEE (reference sequence). For the CDR3, the DNA is TGTGCCAGCAGAGCCACTAGCGGGACAGTCCGGGAGCAGTACTTC. Protein product: CASRATSGTVREQYF.

The genes are TRBV4-1 and TRBJ1-2, with D hard to call. The V gene's germline CDR1 is MGHRA and CDR2 YSYEKL. Trimming removed 3 bases from V and 0 bases from J, with 5 bases in between. The CDR3 is made up of 13 amino acids. DNA of the CDR3: TGCGCCAGCAGCCAGGCAGCTAACTATGGCTACACCTTC. Residues: CASSQAANYGYTF.

This chain uses TRBV7-8 with TRBJ2-7, with D possibly TRBD1 on 6 matching bases. CDR1 is SGHVS, CDR2 FQNEAQ, per germline. This CDR3 spans 15 amino acids. V lost 2 bases and J 1 base, leaving 12 bases between the germline ends. The CDR3 DNA reads as TGTGCCAGCAGCTTACTGACAGGAGTGTCCTACGAGCAGTACTTC. Amino acids: CASSLLTGVSYEQYF.

The rearrangement links TRBV9 to TRBJ2-1; 8 bases align to TRBD2. This CDR3 is 15 amino acids long. Per the germline V gene, CDR1 is SGDLS and CDR2 is YYNGEE. Trimming removed 10 bases from V and 4 bases from J; junction bases left unmatched: 13. The CDR3 DNA sequence: TGTGCCGTAGCACTAGCGGCCGTTCTTTACAATGAGCAGTTCTTC. Translation gives CAVALAAVLYNEQFF. Drawing the rest from reference TRBV9 and TRBJ2-1, the complete variable domain is DSGVTQTPKHLITATGQRVTLRCSPRSGDLSVYWYQQSLDQGLQFLIQYYNGEERAKGNILERFSAQQFPDLHSELNLSSLELGDSALYFCAVALAAVLYNEQFFGPGTRLTVL.

The chain is built from TRBV6-1 and TRBJ2-1, with TRBD1 matching over 7 bases. From germline, CDR1 is MNHNS and CDR2 SASEGT. V lost 5 bases to trimming and J lost 2 bases; unmatched junction nucleotides: 3. The CDR3 covers 14 residues. The CDR3 protein is CASSRGQPYNEQFF. In DNA form, the CDR3 reads TGTGCCAGCAGTAGGGGGCAGCCCTACAATGAGCAGTTCTTC.

This chain connects TRBV6-5 to TRBJ2-2; 8 positions agree with TRBD1. The ends lost 0 bases at V and 2 bases at J; junction bases unmatched: 2. This CDR3 contains 16 residues. CDR1 and CDR2 (germline): MNHEY, SVGAGI. The CDR3 loop is CASSYSGQANTGELFF. The CDR3 bases are TGTGCCAGCAGTTACTCGGGACAGGCTAACACCGGGGAGCTGTTTTTT.

This clone was observed a few times. The J gene is TRBJ1-1, the V gene TRBV6-5; D is unresolved. V gave up 6 bases and J gave up 0 bases, with 8 bases separating them. Germline loops: CDR1 MNHEY, CDR2 SVGAGI. The CDR3 length is 13 residues. CDR3 region: CASRVYMNTEAFF. The CDR3 nucleotides are TGTGCCAGCAGGGTATACATGAACACTGAAGCTTTCTTT.

V usage is TRBV5-6 and J usage is TRBJ2-7, with 14 bases identical to TRBD2. The CDR3 has 15 amino acids. With 4 bases clipped from V and 5 bases from J, the junction kept 5 bases outside the gene matches. Germline V gives CDR1 SGHDT, CDR2 YYEEEE. The CDR3 sequence: CASSEGLAGDDEQYF. In DNA form, the CDR3 reads TGTGCCAGCAGCGAGGGACTAGCGGGAGACGACGAGCAGTACTTC.

The chain recombines TRBV19 with TRBJ2-1; the D gene is possibly TRBD2 (5 bases). Germline CDR1 LNHDA, CDR2 SQIVND (reference sequence). The CDR3 length is 14 residues. Trimming left V 4 bases short and J 3 bases short, with 10 bases between. The CDR3: CASSKARDYNEQFF. In nucleotides, the CDR3 is TGTGCCAGTAGTAAGGCCCGGGACTACAATGAGCAGTTCTTC.

V is TRBV5-1 and J is TRBJ1-4, with D uncertain. The CDR3 length is 15 residues. The germline V gene has CDR1 SGHRS and CDR2 YFSETQ. Trimming shortened V by 2 bases and J by 0 bases, and 8 bases separated the two germline ends. CDR3 bases: TGCGCCAGCAGCTTTCGCGGATCAACTAATGAAAAACTGTTTTTT. As protein: CASSFRGSTNEKLFF.

This sequence joins TRBV5-4 and TRBJ2-5; 13 nucleotides agree with TRBD2. Germline CDR1 SGHNT, CDR2 YYREEE (reference sequence). Trimming removed 3 bases from V and 10 bases from J; junction bases left unmatched: 9. The CDR3 sequence is 15 residues long. Written as DNA, the CDR3 is TGTGCCAGCAGCTCGACCGGACTAGCGGGAGCGGACCAGTACTTC. This codes for CASSSTGLAGADQYF.